This entry lists 10 T cell receptor beta chains sequenced from one sample in a study of T cell responses to AZD1222 COVID-19 vaccine. Sequenced by immunoSEQ multiplex PCR; TCRdb stores in-frame clones only, minus some. The sample gives fewer than 95,000 clones, 75% to 90% of which show up once; just over 30% is in the top ten. Specimen: peripheral blood, collected on day 0 of AZD1222 vaccination. Receptor source: an adult in good health.

The V and J genes are TRBV7-2 and TRBJ2-2; D is uncertain. Looked up from germline, CDR1 is SGHTA and CDR2 is FQGNSA. The CDR3 sequence is 13 residues long. The V end lost 3 bases, the J end lost 6 bases, and 8 bases lay between the germline ends. CDR3 sequence: CASSFSTAGELFF. CDR3 coding DNA: TGTGCCAGCAGCTTTTCTACCGCCGGGGAGCTGTTTTTT. The full variable domain, with the rest looked up from reference TRBV7-2 and TRBJ2-2, is GAGVSQSPSNKVTEKGKDVELRCDPISGHTALYWYRQSLGQGLEFLIYFQGNSAPDKSGLPSDRFSAERTGGSVSTLTIQRTQQEDSAVYLCASSFSTAGELFFGEGSRLTVL.

The CDR3 here is CASSRYIGGEQFF. CDR3 bases: TGTGCCAGCAGCCGTTATATTGGAGGGGAGCAGTTCTTC. The chain has TRBV6-5 and TRBJ2-1; perhaps TRBD2 as D (6 bases). Deletions cut 6 bases from V and 10 bases from J, with 16 bases between. The CDR3 has 13 residues. Germline CDR1 reads MNHEY; CDR2 reads SVGAGI.

This clone was seen just once. The chain links TRBV28 to TRBJ1-1, with D possibly TRBD1 on 5 matching bases. Trimming took off 6 bases at V and 4 bases at J, with 12 bases between the two ends. Germline lookup yields CDR1 MDHEN and CDR2 SYDVKM. This CDR3 is 13 amino acids long. The CDR3 nucleotides read TGTGCCAGCAGATACGCAGGGAGCACTGAAGCTTTCTTT. Translated, it gives CASRYAGSTEAFF.

The gene calls are TRBV5-4 and TRBJ2-2; D is unclear. The CDR3 has 13 amino acids. Trimming removed 0 bases at V and 9 bases at J, with 9 bases between. CDR1 SGHNT and CDR2 YYREEE come from the germline V gene (reference sequence). The CDR3 here is CASSLDVPRELFF. As DNA, the CDR3 is TGTGCCAGCAGCTTGGATGTGCCCCGGGAGCTGTTTTTT.

The chain employs TRBV20-1 and TRBJ1-1; unclear D gene. CDR1 is DFQATT and CDR2 is SNEGSKA in the germline V gene (reference sequence). The V end was cut by 3 bases, the J end by 1 base, with 12 bases between. The CDR3 totals 14 residues. The CDR3 DNA sequence: TGCAGTGCTAGTTGGCACCTTGGGAACACTGAAGCTTTCTTT. This codes for CSASWHLGNTEAFF.

This clone was counted only a few times. The gene calls are TRBV5-1 and TRBJ2-5; 8 nucleotides agree with TRBD1. J was trimmed by 5 bases and V by 2 bases; bases with no gene match: 5. Germline CDR1 is SGHRS and CDR2 is YFSETQ. This CDR3 region has 14 residues. CDR3 protein: CASSFQGARETQYF. DNA of the CDR3: TGCGCCAGCAGCTTCCAGGGGGCTCGGGAGACCCAGTACTTC.

This chain links TRBV5-4 with TRBJ1-2; 8 positions agree with TRBD1. CDR1 and CDR2 (germline): SGHNT, YYREEE (reference sequence). With V trimmed by 2 bases and J by 4 bases, 7 bases remained unmatched. The CDR3 sequence is 15 residues long. The chain's CDR3 is CASSLPTGDSYGYTF. CDR3 coding DNA: TGTGCCAGCAGCTTACCGACAGGGGACTCCTATGGCTACACCTTC. Looking up the rest from reference TRBV5-4 and TRBJ1-2 gives the full variable domain: ETGVTQSPTHLIKTRGQQVTLRCSSQSGHNTVSWYQQALGQGPQFIFQYYREEENGRGNFPPRFSGLQFPNYSSELNVNALELDDSALYLCASSLPTGDSYGYTFGSGTRLTVV.

The chain recombines TRBV3-1 (or the pseudogene TRBV3-2) with TRBJ2-2; possibly TRBD2 for D (5 bases). The CDR3 extends over 15 amino acids. Trimming removed 1 base from V and 6 bases from J, with 12 bases in between. The V gene's germline CDR1 is LGHDT and CDR2 YNNKEL (reference sequence). The CDR3 DNA sequence: TGTGCCAGCAGCCAAGGAAGCGGAACAGCCGGGGAGCTGTTTTTT. This encodes CASSQGSGTAGELFF.

As concerns this clone: An end of the junction differs from the germline gene, which may be a read error. The chain employs TRBV7-2 and TRBJ2-7; the match to TRBD2 covers 11 bases. Germline values: CDR1 SGHTA, CDR2 FQGNSA. The CDR3 is made up of 16 amino acids. The CDR3 DNA is TGTGCCAGCAGCCTAGCGGGAGGAATAGCATCCTACGAGCAGTACTTC. Translation gives CASSLAGGIASYEQYF.

In this sample, this clone turned up once. This chain connects TRBV6-5 to TRBJ2-3, with D unresolved. Germline lookup yields CDR1 MNHEY and CDR2 SVGAGI. This CDR3 is built from 14 residues. Trimming took off 6 bases at V and 0 bases at J, with 10 bases between the two ends. The CDR3 DNA is TGTGCCAGCAGCCTTACACCTAGCACAGATACGCAGTATTTT. Amino acid sequence: CASSLTPSTDTQYF.